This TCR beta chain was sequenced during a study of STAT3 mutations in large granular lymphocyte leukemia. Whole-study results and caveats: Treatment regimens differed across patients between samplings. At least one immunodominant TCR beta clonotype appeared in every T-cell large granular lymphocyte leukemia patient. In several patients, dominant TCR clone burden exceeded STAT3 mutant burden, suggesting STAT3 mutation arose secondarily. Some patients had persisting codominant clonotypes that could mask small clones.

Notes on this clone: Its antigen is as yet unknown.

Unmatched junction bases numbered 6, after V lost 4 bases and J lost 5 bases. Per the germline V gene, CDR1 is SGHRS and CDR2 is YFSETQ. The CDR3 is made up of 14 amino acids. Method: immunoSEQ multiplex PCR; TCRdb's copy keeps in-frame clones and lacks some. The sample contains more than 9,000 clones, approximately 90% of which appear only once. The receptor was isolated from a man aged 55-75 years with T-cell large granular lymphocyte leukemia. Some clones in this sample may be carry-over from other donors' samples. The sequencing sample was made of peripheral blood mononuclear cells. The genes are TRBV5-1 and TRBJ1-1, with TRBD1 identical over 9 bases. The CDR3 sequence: CASSNTGGRTEAFF. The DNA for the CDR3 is TGCGCCAGCAGCAACACAGGGGGCAGGACTGAAGCTTTCTTT.